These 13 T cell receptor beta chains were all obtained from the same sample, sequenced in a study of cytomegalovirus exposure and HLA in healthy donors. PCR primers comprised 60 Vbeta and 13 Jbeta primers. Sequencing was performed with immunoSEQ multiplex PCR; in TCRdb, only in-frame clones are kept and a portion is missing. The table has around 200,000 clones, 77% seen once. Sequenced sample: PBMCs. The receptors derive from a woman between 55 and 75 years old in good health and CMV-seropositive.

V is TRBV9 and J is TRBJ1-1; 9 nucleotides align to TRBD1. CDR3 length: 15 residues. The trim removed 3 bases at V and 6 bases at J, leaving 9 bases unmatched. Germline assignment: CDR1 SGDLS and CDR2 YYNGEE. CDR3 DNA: TGTGCCAGCAGCGGATCCGGGACAGGGTACGCTGAAGCTTTCTTT. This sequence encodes CASSGSGTGYAEAFF.

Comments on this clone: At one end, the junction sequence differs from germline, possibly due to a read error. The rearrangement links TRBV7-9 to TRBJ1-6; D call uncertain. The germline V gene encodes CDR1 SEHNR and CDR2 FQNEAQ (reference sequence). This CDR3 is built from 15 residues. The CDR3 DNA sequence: TGTGCCAGCAGCTTAGCAGGGAGGAAAGATTCACCTCTCCACTTT. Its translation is CASSLAGRKDSPLHF.

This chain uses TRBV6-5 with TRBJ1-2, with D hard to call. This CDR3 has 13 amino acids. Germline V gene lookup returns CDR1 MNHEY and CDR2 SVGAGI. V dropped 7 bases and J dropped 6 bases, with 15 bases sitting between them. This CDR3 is CASTLDGNHGYTF. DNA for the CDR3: TGTGCCAGCACCCTAGACGGGAACCATGGCTACACCTTC.

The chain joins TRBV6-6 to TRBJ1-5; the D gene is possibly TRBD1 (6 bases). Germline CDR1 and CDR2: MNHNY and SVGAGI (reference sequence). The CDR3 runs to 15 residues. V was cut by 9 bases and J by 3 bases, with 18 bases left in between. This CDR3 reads CASKYRQAFNQPQHF. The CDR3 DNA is TGTGCCAGTAAATACCGACAGGCCTTCAATCAGCCCCAGCATTTT.

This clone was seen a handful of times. The CDR3, as DNA: TGTGCCAGCTCGCCTTTTGACAGGGTCGCTGGAAACACCATATATTTT. Protein product: CASSPFDRVAGNTIYF. This chain connects TRBV18 to TRBJ1-3; 7 bases align to TRBD1. Germline CDR1 is KGHSH and CDR2 is LQKENI. Trimming at V came to 6 bases and at J to 2 bases, leaving 10 bases not matched to a gene. This CDR3 region has 16 residues.

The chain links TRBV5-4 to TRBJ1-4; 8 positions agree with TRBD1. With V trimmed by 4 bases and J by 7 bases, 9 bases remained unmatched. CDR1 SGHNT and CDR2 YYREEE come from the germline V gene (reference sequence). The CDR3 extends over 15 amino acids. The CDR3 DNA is TGTGCCAGCAGCCCCCAACAGGGGGGGAGTGAAAAACTGTTTTTT. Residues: CASSPQQGGSEKLFF.

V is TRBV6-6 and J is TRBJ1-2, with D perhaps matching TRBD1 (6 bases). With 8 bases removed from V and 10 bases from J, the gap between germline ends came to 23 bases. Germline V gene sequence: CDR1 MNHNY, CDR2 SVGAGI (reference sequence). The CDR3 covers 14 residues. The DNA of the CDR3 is TGTGCCAGCTCCCTTATTGGGGGCCCGCTTGACTACACCTTC. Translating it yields CASSLIGGPLDYTF.

The CDR3 DNA sequence: TGTGCCAGCAGCGTAGTACAGCTATTCAGGAATGAGCAGTTCTTC. Translation: CASSVVQLFRNEQFF. The chain uses TRBV9 and TRBJ2-1; D gene ambiguous. V gave up 0 bases and J gave up 7 bases, with 14 bases separating them. Germline CDR1 is SGDLS and CDR2 is YYNGEE. This CDR3 is 15 amino acids long.

The CDR3 sequence is CSALAQNTQYF. CDR3 coding DNA: TGCAGTGCCTTAGCACAAAATACGCAGTATTTT. J is TRBJ2-3 and V is TRBV20-1; D ambiguous. Trimming pared 6 bases from V and 7 bases from J, leaving 11 bases between. The CDR3 is made up of 11 amino acids. CDR1 is DFQATT and CDR2 is SNEGSKA in the germline V gene (reference sequence).

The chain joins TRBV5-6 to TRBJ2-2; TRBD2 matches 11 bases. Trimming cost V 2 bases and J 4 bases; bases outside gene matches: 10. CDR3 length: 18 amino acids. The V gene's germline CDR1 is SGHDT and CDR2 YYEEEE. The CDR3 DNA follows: TGTGCCAGCAGCTTTCTAGCGGGGGGCCAATTTTCCACCGGGGAGCTGTTTTTT. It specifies CASSFLAGGQFSTGELFF. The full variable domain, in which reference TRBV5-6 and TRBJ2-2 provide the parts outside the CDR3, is DAGVTQSPTHLIKTRGQQVTLRCSPKSGHDTVSWYQQALGQGPQFIFQYYEEEERQRGNFPDRFSGHQFPNYSSELNVNALLLGDSALYLCASSFLAGGQFSTGELFFGEGSRLTVL.

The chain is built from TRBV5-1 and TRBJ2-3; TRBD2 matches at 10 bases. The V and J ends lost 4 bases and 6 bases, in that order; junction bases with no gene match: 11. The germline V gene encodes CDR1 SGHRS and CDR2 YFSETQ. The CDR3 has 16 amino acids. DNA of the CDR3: TGCGCCAGCAGCCCGGGGCTAGCGGGGGCCCAGGATACGCAGTATTTT. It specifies CASSPGLAGAQDTQYF.

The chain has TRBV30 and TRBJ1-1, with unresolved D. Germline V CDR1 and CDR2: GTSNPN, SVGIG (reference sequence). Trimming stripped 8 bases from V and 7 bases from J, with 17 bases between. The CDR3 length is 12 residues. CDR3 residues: CAGKLWEGEAFF. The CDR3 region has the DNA TGTGCCGGGAAACTCTGGGAGGGTGAAGCTTTCTTT.

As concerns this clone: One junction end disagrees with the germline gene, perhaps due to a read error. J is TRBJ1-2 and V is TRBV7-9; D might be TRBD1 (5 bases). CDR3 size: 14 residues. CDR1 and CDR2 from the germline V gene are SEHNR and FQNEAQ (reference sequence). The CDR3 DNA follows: TGTTCCAGCAGCTTAGGAGGGGCGGGATATGGCTACACCTTC. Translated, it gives CSSSLGGAGYGYTF.